This TCR beta chain was sequenced for a study of human T cells and chemical hapten exposure. Study-level background: Per-sample TCR yields varied mainly from small pooled library volume differences.

Unfractionated whole blood yielded the extracted total RNA. Comments on this clonotype: What it binds is unknown.

Findings and caveats of the study: Among TCRs, those above 1 in 1000 frequency were unaffected by DPC sensitization.

The CDR3 consists of 14 residues. Germline values: CDR1 LNHDA, CDR2 SQIVND (reference sequence). The ends were cut back, 6 bases at V and 0 bases at J, with 10 bases in the middle. Library construction involved attaching unique molecular identifiers to individual cDNA molecules, which allowed quantitative, reproducible TCR counting. TCRdb re-analysed the 5' RACE reads in MiXCR, keeping a single row per CDR3 protein. The sample contains around 100,000 distinct CDR3 sequences, 15% to 20% of which appear only once. The chain employs TRBV19 and TRBJ2-3; D may be TRBD2 (6 bases). The TCR sequence derives from a human donor in good health. The CDR3 nucleotides are TGTGCCAGTAGCTGGGGACTCAGCACAGATACGCAGTATTTT. It translates to CASSWGLSTDTQYF.